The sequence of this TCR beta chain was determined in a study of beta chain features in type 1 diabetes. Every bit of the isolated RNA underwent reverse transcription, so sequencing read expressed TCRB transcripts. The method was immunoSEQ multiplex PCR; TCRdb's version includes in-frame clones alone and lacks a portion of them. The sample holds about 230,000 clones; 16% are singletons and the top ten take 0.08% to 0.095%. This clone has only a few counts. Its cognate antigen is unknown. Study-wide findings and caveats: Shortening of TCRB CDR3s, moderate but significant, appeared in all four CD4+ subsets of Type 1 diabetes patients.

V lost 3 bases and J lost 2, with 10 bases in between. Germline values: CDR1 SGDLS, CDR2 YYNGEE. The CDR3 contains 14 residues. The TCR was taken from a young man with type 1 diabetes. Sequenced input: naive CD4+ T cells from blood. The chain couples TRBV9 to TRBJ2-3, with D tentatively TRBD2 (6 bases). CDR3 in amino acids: CASSGGVFTDTQYF. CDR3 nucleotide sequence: TGTGCCAGCAGCGGCGGGGTCTTCACAGATACGCAGTATTTT.